Listed below are T cell receptor beta chains from one sample, sequenced in a study of cytomegalovirus exposure and HLA in healthy donors. TCRdb keeps only in-frame clones here, not all; method: immunoSEQ multiplex PCR. The sample includes about 130,000 clones, around three quarters of them seen just once. What was sequenced was PBMCs. The source is a woman aged 55-70 years in good health and CMV-seropositive. Both conserved end residues are trimmed from each CDR3. Each record gives: J gene, V gene, CDR3 protein.

>TRBJ1-2|TRBV9
ASSVVAGANYGYT
>TRBJ1-1|TRBV7-9
SSSLDRGEAF
>TRBJ1-5|TRBV4-1
ASSQDGGQPQH
>TRBJ1-2|TRBV19
ASSMDSPNYGYT
>TRBJ1-1|TRBV9
ASSVSGSGNTEAF
>TRBJ2-1|TRBV15
ATSRDRGGGRYNEQF
>TRBJ1-5|TRBV10-2
ASSESGSQPQH
>TRBJ2-5|TRBV11-2
ASSLGLGPQY
>TRBJ2-1|TRBV18
ASSPRGQGSGNEQF
>TRBJ1-5|TRBV6-1
ASSFTAGVQPQH
>TRBJ1-6|TRBV29-1
SYRDTDNSPLH
>TRBJ2-3|TRBV4-1
ASSLGELAADTQY
>TRBJ1-2|TRBV4-1
ASSQVMAGTPGYT
>TRBJ1-4|TRBV5-1
ASSWTGNGEKLF
>TRBJ1-6|TRBV28
ASSSYGTGDNSPLH
>TRBJ1-2|TRBV4-2
ASSQDHRPSLYGYT
>TRBJ1-4|TRBV29-1
SVVQGAEEKLF
>TRBJ2-5|TRBV7-9
ASSFGQQETQY
>TRBJ1-1|TRBV12-5
ASGLGNRLNPDAEAF